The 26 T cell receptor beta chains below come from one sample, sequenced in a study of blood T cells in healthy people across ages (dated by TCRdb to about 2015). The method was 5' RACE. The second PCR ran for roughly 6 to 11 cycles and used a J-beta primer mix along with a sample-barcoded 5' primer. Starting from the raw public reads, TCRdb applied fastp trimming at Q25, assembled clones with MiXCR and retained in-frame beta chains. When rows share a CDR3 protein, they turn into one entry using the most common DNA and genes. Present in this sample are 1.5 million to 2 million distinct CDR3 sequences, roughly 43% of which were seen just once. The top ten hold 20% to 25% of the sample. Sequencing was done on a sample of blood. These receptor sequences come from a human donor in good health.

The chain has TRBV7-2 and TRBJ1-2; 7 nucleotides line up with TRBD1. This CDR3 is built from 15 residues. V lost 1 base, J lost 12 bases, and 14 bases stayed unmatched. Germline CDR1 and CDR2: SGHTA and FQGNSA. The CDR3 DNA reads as TGTGCCAGCAGCTTAGAGGCGTACGACAGGGTCGGTAACACCTTC. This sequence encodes CASSLEAYDRVGNTF.

CDR3 in DNA: TGTGCCATCAGTGCTGGGGTCGATGCGACTGAGCAGTTCTTC. Residues: CAISAGVDATEQFF. This chain links TRBV10-3 with TRBJ2-1; D ambiguous. The CDR3 covers 14 residues. Between the trimmed V and J ends, which lost 4 bases and 9 bases, there was a span of 16 bases. Germline values: CDR1 ENHRY, CDR2 SYGVKD.

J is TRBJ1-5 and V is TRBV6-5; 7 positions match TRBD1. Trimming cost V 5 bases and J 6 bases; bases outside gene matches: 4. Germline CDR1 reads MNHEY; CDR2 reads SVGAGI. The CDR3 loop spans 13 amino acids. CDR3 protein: CASSIAGGQPQHF. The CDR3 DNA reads TGTGCCAGCAGTATTGCAGGGGGTCAGCCCCAGCATTTT.

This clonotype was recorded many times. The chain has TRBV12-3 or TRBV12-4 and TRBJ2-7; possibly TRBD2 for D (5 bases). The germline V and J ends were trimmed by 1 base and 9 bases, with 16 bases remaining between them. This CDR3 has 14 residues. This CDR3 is CASSLDSDSTRQYF. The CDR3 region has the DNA TGTGCCAGCAGTTTAGATAGCGATTCTACGAGGCAGTACTTC.

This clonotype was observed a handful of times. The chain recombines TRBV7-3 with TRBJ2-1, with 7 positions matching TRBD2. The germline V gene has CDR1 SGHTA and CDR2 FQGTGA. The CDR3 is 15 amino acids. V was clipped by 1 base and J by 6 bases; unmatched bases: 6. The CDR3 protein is CASSLKRDASNEQFF. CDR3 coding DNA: TGTGCCAGCAGCTTAAAGCGGGACGCCTCCAATGAGCAGTTCTTC.

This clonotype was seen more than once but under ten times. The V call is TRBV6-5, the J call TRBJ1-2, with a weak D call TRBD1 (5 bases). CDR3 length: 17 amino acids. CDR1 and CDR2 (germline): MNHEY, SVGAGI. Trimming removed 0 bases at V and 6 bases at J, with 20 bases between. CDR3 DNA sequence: TGTGCCAGCAGTTACTCCGGGACGTCAGCTCGCCGGCATGGCTACACCTTC. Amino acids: CASSYSGTSARRHGYTF.

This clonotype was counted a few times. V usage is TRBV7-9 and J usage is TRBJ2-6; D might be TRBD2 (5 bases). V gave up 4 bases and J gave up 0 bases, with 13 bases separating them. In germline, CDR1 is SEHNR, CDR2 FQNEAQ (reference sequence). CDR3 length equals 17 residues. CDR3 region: CASSSRTVGSGANVLTF. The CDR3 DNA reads TGTGCCAGCAGCTCCCGGACTGTTGGCTCTGGGGCCAACGTCCTGACTTTC.

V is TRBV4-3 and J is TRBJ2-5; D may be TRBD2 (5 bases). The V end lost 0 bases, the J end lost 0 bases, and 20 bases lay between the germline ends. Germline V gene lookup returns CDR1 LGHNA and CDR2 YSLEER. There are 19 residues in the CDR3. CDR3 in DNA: TGCGCCAGCAGCCAAGACTTCGGAGAGGGCTATAAGTACCAAGAGACCCAGTACTTC. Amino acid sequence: CASSQDFGEGYKYQETQYF.

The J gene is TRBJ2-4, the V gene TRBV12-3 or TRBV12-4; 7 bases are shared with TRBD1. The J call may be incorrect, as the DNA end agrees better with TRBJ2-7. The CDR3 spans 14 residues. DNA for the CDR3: TGTGCCAGCAGCAAAGACAGGGCTGTGGACGAGCAGTACTTC. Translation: CASSKDRAVDEQYF.

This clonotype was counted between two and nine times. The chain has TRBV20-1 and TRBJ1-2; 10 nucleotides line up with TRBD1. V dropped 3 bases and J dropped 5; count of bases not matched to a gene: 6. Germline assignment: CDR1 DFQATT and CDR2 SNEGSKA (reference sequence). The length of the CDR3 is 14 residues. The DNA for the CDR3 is TGCAGTGCTAGTACCGGGACAGGGGTGTATGGCTACACCTTC. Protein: CSASTGTGVYGYTF.

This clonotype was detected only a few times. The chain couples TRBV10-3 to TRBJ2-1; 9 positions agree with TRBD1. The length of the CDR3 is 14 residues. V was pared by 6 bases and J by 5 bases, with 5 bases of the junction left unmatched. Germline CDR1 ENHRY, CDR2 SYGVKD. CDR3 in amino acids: CAIRAGTGNNEQFF. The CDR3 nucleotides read TGTGCCATCAGGGCCGGGACAGGGAACAATGAGCAGTTCTTC.

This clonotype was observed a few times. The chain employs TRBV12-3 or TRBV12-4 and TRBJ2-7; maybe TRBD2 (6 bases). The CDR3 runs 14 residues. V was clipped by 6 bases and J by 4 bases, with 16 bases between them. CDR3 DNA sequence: TGTGCCAGCAGCCGTCGGGGGAGCTATTACGAGCAGTACTTC. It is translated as CASSRRGSYYEQYF.

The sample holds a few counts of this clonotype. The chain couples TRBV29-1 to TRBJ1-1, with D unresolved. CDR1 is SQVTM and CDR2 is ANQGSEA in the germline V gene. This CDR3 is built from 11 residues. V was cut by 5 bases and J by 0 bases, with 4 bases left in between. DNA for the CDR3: TGCAGCGTTACAGTGAACACTGAAGCTTTCTTT. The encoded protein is CSVTVNTEAFF.

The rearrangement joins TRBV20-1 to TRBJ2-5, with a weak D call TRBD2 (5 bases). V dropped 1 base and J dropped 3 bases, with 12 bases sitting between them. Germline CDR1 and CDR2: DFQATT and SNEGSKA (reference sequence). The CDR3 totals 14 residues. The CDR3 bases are TGCAGTGCTAGAGTTAGGAGGTCTGAAGAGACCCAGTACTTC. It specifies CSARVRRSEETQYF.

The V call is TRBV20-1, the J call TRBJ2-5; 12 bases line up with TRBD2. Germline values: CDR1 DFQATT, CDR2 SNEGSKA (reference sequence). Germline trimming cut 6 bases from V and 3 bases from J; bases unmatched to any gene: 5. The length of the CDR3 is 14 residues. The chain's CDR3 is CSAPGLAGKETQYF. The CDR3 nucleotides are TGCAGTGCACCCGGACTAGCGGGGAAAGAGACCCAGTACTTC.

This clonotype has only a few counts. The CDR3 sequence: CASSSPRDTSSTDTQYF. DNA of the CDR3: TGTGCCAGCAGCTCCCCCCGGGACACTTCTAGCACAGATACGCAGTATTTT. This chain uses TRBV7-3 with TRBJ2-3; D is possibly TRBD1 (6 bases). CDR1 is SGHTA and CDR2 is FQGTGA in the germline V gene. There are 17 residues in the CDR3. V dropped 4 bases and J dropped 0 bases, with 17 bases sitting between them. Based on the CDR3 plus reference TRBV7-3 and TRBJ2-3, the full variable domain is GAGVSQTPSNKVTEKGKYVELRCDPISGHTALYWYRQSLGQGPEFLIYFQGTGAADDSGLPNDRFFAVRPEGSVSTLKIQRTERGDSAVYLCASSSPRDTSSTDTQYFGPGTRLTVL.

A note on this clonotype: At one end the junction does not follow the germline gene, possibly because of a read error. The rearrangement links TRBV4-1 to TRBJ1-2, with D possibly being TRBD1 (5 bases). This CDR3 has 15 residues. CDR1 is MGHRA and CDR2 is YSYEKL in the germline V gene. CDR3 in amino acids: CASSPQSGTNYGCTF. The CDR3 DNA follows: TGCGCCAGCAGCCCTCAGTCAGGGACCAACTATGGCTGCACCTTC.

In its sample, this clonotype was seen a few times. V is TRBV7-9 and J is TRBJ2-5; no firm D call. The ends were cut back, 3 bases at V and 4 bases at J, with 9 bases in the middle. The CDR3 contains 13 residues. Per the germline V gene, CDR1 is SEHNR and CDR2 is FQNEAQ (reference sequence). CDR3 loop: CASSLAERETQYF. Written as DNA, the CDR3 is TGTGCCAGCAGCTTGGCGGAGCGAGAGACCCAGTACTTC.

CDR3 amino acids: CASSETGTGKNYGYTF. In nucleotides, the CDR3 is TGTGCCAGCAGCGAGACCGGGACAGGCAAGAACTATGGCTACACCTTC. The J gene is TRBJ1-2, the V gene TRBV6-1; the match to TRBD1 covers 8 bases. CDR3 length: 16 residues. The junction had 11 bases not matched to a gene; V was cut back by 6 bases and J by 2 bases. CDR1 MNHNS and CDR2 SASEGT come from the germline V gene.

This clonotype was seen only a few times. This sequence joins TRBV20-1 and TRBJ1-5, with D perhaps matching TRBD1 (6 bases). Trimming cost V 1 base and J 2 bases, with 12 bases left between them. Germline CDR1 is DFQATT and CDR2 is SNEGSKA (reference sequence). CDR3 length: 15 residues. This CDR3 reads CSARGGSGGNQPQHF. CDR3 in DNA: TGCAGTGCTAGAGGAGGGTCAGGGGGCAATCAGCCCCAGCATTTT.

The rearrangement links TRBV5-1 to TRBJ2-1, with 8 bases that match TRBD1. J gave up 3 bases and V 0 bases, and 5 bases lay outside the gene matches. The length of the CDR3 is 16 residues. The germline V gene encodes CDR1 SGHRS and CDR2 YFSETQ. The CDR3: CASSLARQGLYNEQFF. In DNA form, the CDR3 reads TGCGCCAGCAGCTTGGCACGACAGGGGCTCTACAATGAGCAGTTCTTC. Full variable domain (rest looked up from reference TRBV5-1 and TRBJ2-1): KAGVTQTPRYLIKTRGQQVTLSCSPISGHRSVSWYQQTPGQGLQFLFEYFSETQRNKGNFPGRFSGRQFSNSRSEMNVSTLELGDSALYLCASSLARQGLYNEQFFGPGTRLTVL.

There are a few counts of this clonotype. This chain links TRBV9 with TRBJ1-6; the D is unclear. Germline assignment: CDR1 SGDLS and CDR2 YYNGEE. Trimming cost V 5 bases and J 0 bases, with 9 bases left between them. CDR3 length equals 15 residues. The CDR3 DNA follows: TGTGCCAGCAGTACGGGCGGCTCCTATAATTCACCCCTCCACTTT. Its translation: CASSTGGSYNSPLHF.

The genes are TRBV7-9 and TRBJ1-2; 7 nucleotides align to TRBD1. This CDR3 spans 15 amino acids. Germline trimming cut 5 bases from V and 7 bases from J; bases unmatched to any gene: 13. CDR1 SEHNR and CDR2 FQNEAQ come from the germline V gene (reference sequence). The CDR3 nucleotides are TGTGCCAGCAGCCCCTCCGGACAGGCCGGTCGTGGCTACACCTTC. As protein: CASSPSGQAGRGYTF. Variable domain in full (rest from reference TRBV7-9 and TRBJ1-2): DTGVSQNPRHKITKRGQNVTFRCDPISEHNRLYWYRQTLGQGPEFLTYFQNEAQLEKSRLLSDRFSAERPKGSFSTLEIQRTEQGDSAMYLCASSPSGQAGRGYTFGSGTRLTVV.

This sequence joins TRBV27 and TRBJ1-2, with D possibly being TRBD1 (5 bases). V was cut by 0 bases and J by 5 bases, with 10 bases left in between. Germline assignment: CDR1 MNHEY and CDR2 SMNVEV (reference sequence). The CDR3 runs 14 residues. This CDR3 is CASSLSDEGYGYTF. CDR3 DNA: TGTGCCAGCAGTTTATCGGATGAGGGGTATGGCTACACCTTC.

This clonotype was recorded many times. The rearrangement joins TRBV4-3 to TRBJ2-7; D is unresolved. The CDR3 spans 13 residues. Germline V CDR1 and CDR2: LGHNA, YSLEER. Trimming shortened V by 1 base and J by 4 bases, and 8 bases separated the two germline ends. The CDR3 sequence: CASSQGIGYEQYF. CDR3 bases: TGCGCCAGCAGCCAAGGAATAGGGTACGAGCAGTACTTC.

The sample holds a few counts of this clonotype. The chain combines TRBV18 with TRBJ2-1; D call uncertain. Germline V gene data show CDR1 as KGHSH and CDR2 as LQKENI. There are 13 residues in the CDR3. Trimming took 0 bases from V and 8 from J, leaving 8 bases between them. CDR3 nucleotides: TGTGCCAGCTCACCACCGACACGGGATGAGCAGTTCTTC. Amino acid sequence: CASSPPTRDEQFF.